These 29 T cell receptor beta chains were all obtained from the same sample, sequenced in a study of blood T cell repertoires in COVID-19 (dated by TCRdb to 2020 to 2022). Library prep was done by the immunoSEQ multiplex PCR assay. Drawn from immuneACCESS, this table holds only the in-frame rearrangements with V and J called that TCRdb kept. Clones are partly lost; checked studies trace under half to an unresolved V gene and leave the rest unexplained. For this sample the table gives about 130,000 clones, of which approximately 82% were detected only once. In total, the top ten clones hold about 9.9% of the sample. Sequences were obtained from peripheral blood. Source of these receptors: a man aged 35 to 55 with active or convalescent COVID-19.

This chain links TRBV10-3 with TRBJ1-1; maybe TRBD1 (6 bases). Germline V gene sequence: CDR1 ENHRY, CDR2 SYGVKD. The CDR3 is 13 amino acids. Trimming left V 6 bases short and J 3 bases short, with 11 bases between. In DNA, the CDR3 is TGTGCCATCAGCAGGGACACCGACACTGAAGCTTTCTTT. It specifies CAISRDTDTEAFF.

V and J are TRBV11-3 and TRBJ1-6; no reliable D call. V was cut by 2 bases and J by 8 bases, with 7 bases left in between. Germline-derived CDR1 and CDR2 are SGHNT and YENEEA. This CDR3 has 13 amino acids. CDR3 region: CASSLSRDSPLHF. CDR3 DNA sequence: TGTGCCAGCAGCTTATCCCGAGATTCACCCCTCCACTTT. Complete variable domain (other parts from reference TRBV11-3 and TRBJ1-6): EAGVVQSPRYKIIEKKQPVAFWCNPISGHNTLYWYLQNLGQGPELLIRYENEEAVDDSQLPKDRFSAERLKGVDSTLKIQPAELGDSAVYLCASSLSRDSPLHFGNGTRLTVT.

V is TRBV7-6 and J is TRBJ2-5; 9 bases line up with TRBD2. Germline CDR1 and CDR2: SGHVS and FNYEAQ. The CDR3 extends over 17 amino acids. The trim removed 0 bases at V and 5 bases at J, leaving 10 bases unmatched. CDR3 coding DNA: TGTGCCAGCAGCTTAGCTACAGAGCGGGGGGACGGGGAGACCCAGTACTTC. It is translated as CASSLATERGDGETQYF.

The chain has TRBV12-3 or TRBV12-4 and TRBJ2-2; 8 positions agree with TRBD2. V lost 5 bases to trimming and J lost 11 bases; unmatched junction nucleotides: 7. The CDR3 is 13 residues long. CDR3 nucleotides: TGTGCCAGCAGTACCGCTAGCGGGTACGAGCTGTTTTTT. Amino acids: CASSTASGYELFF.

The chain has TRBV5-1 and TRBJ1-1, with unresolved D. The V gene lost 8 bases and the J gene lost 1 base, with 15 bases spanning the gap. Germline V lookup: CDR1 SGHRS, CDR2 YFSETQ. The CDR3 totals 14 residues. CDR3 DNA sequence: TGCGCCAGTCGTCCCCGTGAGGGGAACACTGAAGCTTTCTTT. Encoded protein: CASRPREGNTEAFF.

This rearrangement joins TRBV2 to TRBJ1-2, with D perhaps TRBD1 (6 bases). The germline V gene encodes CDR1 SNHLY and CDR2 FYNNEI. The V end was cut by 3 bases, the J end by 8 bases, with 13 bases between. This CDR3 is 13 amino acids long. The CDR3 nucleotides read TGTGCCAGCAGTGAGACGGAAGGGGGAGGCTACACCTTC. This gives the protein CASSETEGGGYTF.

The chain couples TRBV2 to TRBJ1-5; D may be TRBD1 (6 bases). Germline CDR1 is SNHLY and CDR2 is FYNNEI. The CDR3 is 14 residues long. The V and J ends lost 4 bases and 3 bases respectively, with 10 bases between them. The CDR3 DNA sequence: TGTGCCAGCAGTGGGGACACACTCAATCAGCCCCAGCATTTT. Its protein product is CASSGDTLNQPQHF. The full variable domain, rest sourced from reference TRBV2 and TRBJ1-5, is EPEVTQTPSHQVTQMGQEVILRCVPISNHLYFYWYRQILGQKVEFLVSFYNNEISEKSEIFDDQFSVERPDGSNFTLKIRSTKLEDSAMYFCASSGDTLNQPQHFGDGTRLSIL.

CDR3 sequence: CAIRKGEGQPQHF. The CDR3 coding sequence is TGTGCCATCAGGAAAGGGGAGGGGCAGCCCCAGCATTTT. The chain has TRBV10-3 and TRBJ1-5; D is possibly TRBD1 (5 bases). V dropped 6 bases and J dropped 7 bases, with 13 bases sitting between them. Germline CDR1 and CDR2: ENHRY and SYGVKD. The CDR3 spans 13 residues.

This chain links TRBV12-3 or TRBV12-4 with TRBJ1-1; D perhaps matches TRBD1 (5 bases). V lost 7 bases and J lost 1, with 10 bases in between. The CDR3 length is 13 residues. CDR3 bases: TGTGCCAGCAACTACAGGACGAACACTGAAGCTTTCTTT. Its protein product is CASNYRTNTEAFF.

V is TRBV9 and J is TRBJ1-5; weak D call: TRBD1 (5 bases). The germline gives CDR1 SGDLS, CDR2 YYNGEE. V dropped 1 base and J dropped 10 bases, with 21 bases sitting between them. This CDR3 spans 16 amino acids. The DNA for the CDR3 is TGTGCCAGCAGCGTAAGTAGGGACTGGTTTGATGGTCCCCAGCATTTT. Translated: CASSVSRDWFDGPQHF. The full variable domain, in which reference TRBV9 and TRBJ1-5 provide the parts outside the CDR3, is DSGVTQTPKHLITATGQRVTLRCSPRSGDLSVYWYQQSLDQGLQFLIQYYNGEERAKGNILERFSAQQFPDLHSELNLSSLELGDSALYFCASSVSRDWFDGPQHFGDGTRLSIL.

DNA for the CDR3: TGTGCCTGGAGTGTCAGGGGCACTGAAGCTTTCTTT. Translated: CAWSVRGTEAFF. V gene TRBV30 combines with J gene TRBJ1-1; possibly TRBD1 for D (6 bases). The CDR3 has 12 amino acids. Germline V gene sequence: CDR1 GTSNPN, CDR2 SVGIG (reference sequence). V lost 0 bases, J lost 4 bases, and 6 bases lay in between.

In this sample, this clone turned up a few times. The CDR3 nucleotides read TGTGCCTCTATTGACCGCGGAGATACGCAGTATTTT. It codes for CASIDRGDTQYF. The chain has TRBV30 and TRBJ2-3; D gene uncertain. V lost 7 bases and J 5 bases, leaving 13 bases between the germline ends. Per germline, CDR1 GTSNPN and CDR2 SVGIG (reference sequence). The CDR3 sequence is 12 residues long.

The V gene is TRBV4-3, the J gene TRBJ2-6; D remains unclear. This CDR3 contains 15 residues. Germline V lookup: CDR1 LGHNA, CDR2 YSLEER. V lost 5 bases and J 1 base, leaving 9 bases between the germline ends. In DNA, the CDR3 is TGCGCCAGCAGCTTAGACGGGTCTGGGGCCAACGTCCTGACTTTC. It yields the protein CASSLDGSGANVLTF.

V and J are TRBV3-1 (or the pseudogene TRBV3-2) and TRBJ1-1, with a tentative D call TRBD1 (5 bases). Germline CDR1 and CDR2: LGHDT and YNNKEL (reference sequence). CDR3 length: 14 residues. V was pared by 2 bases and J by 1 base, with 8 bases between. Here the CDR3 DNA reads TGTGCCAGCAGCCAACGGGGGAAGAACACTGAAGCTTTCTTT. Amino acid sequence: CASSQRGKNTEAFF.

The genes are TRBV30 and TRBJ2-3; TRBD2 matches at 8 bases. Trimming cost V 3 bases and J 11 bases; bases outside gene matches: 4. The CDR3 contains 11 residues. CDR1 is GTSNPN and CDR2 is SVGIG in the germline V gene (reference sequence). The chain's CDR3 is CAWSGGGKQYF. CDR3 coding DNA: TGTGCCTGGAGCGGGGGGGGGAAGCAGTATTTT.

This chain links TRBV4-1 with TRBJ2-1; 8 bases are a match to TRBD2. The CDR3 covers 16 residues. With 0 bases clipped from V and 8 bases from J, the junction kept 9 bases outside the gene matches. Germline V gene data show CDR1 as MGHRA and CDR2 as YSYEKL. CDR3 residues: CASSQDLGTRSDEQFF. The CDR3 nucleotides are TGCGCCAGCAGCCAAGATTTAGGGACTAGGAGCGATGAGCAGTTCTTC.

The V gene is TRBV14, the J gene TRBJ1-1; 7 bases agree with TRBD1. J gave up 11 bases and V 6 bases, and 6 bases lay outside the gene matches. Germline assignment: CDR1 SGHDN and CDR2 FVKESK. The CDR3 runs 11 residues. Here the CDR3 DNA reads TGTGCCAGCAGGAACAGGGGAGAGGCTTTCTTT. Its translation is CASRNRGEAFF.

This clone was seen only once. The J gene is TRBJ1-1, the V gene TRBV6-5; 9 bases map to TRBD1. Germline values: CDR1 MNHEY, CDR2 SVGAGI. The CDR3 runs 16 residues. Trimming took 4 bases from V and 6 from J; bases not matched to a gene: 12. CDR3: CASSSGQGTSFAEAFF. The DNA for the CDR3 is TGTGCCAGCAGTTCGGGACAGGGTACCAGCTTTGCTGAAGCTTTCTTT.

J is TRBJ1-1 and V is TRBV5-1, with TRBD1 as a possible D gene (5 bases). The V gene's germline CDR1 is SGHRS and CDR2 YFSETQ. With 4 bases removed from V and 5 bases from J, the gap between germline ends came to 18 bases. The length of the CDR3 is 15 residues. The CDR3 spells CASSLRTGGGTEAFF. DNA for the CDR3: TGCGCCAGCAGCCTCAGGACGGGGGGAGGGACTGAAGCTTTCTTT.

The chain joins TRBV6-2 or TRBV6-3 to TRBJ1-1; D remains unclear. With 1 base removed from V and 2 bases from J, the gap between germline ends came to 8 bases. The CDR3 is 14 amino acids. CDR1 and CDR2 (germline): MNHEY, SVGEGT. CDR3 bases: TGTGCCAGCAGTTACTGGTCGACTAACACTGAAGCTTTCTTT. Translated: CASSYWSTNTEAFF.

This chain's CDR3 is CASKDRATSGYTF. CDR3 sequence (DNA): TGTGCCAGCAAGGACAGGGCCACGAGTGGCTACACCTTC. J is TRBJ1-2 and V is TRBV27; 8 positions agree with TRBD1. J lost 7 bases, V lost 7 bases, and 8 bases had no gene match. Germline V gives CDR1 MNHEY, CDR2 SMNVEV (reference sequence). The CDR3 extends over 13 amino acids.

This chain links TRBV7-2 with TRBJ2-1; D is ambiguous. With 6 bases removed from V and 10 bases from J, the gap between germline ends came to 19 bases. Germline loops: CDR1 SGHTA, CDR2 FQGNSA. The CDR3 has 14 residues. CDR3 sequence reads: CASSPSRRGMEQFF. The DNA of the CDR3 is TGTGCCAGCAGTCCCAGTCGACGAGGAATGGAGCAGTTCTTC.

The V call is TRBV7-8, the J call TRBJ1-2, with D perhaps matching TRBD1 (6 bases). This CDR3 contains 12 residues. V was cut by 5 bases and J by 5 bases, with 9 bases left in between. Germline CDR1 reads SGHVS; CDR2 reads FQNEAQ. The CDR3 is CASSPGQYGYTF. The CDR3 DNA reads as TGTGCCAGCAGCCCCGGACAGTATGGCTACACCTTC.

This clone was seen repeatedly, ten times or more. J is TRBJ2-7 and V is TRBV9, with D maybe TRBD1 (5 bases). The CDR3 is 15 residues long. Between the trimmed V and J ends, which lost 0 bases and 0 bases, there was a span of 10 bases. Germline CDR1 and CDR2: SGDLS and YYNGEE. The CDR3 sequence is CASSVGLDISYEQYF. DNA for the CDR3: TGTGCCAGCAGCGTAGGGTTGGACATCTCCTACGAGCAGTACTTC.

CDR3 nucleotides: TGTGCCAGCAGTGCGGAGAGGCAACAGCCCCAGCATTTT. Protein sequence: CASSAERQQPQHF. The chain recombines TRBV2 with TRBJ1-5; D gene uncertain. Germline CDR1 and CDR2: SNHLY and FYNNEI. V gave up 4 bases and J gave up 7 bases, with 11 bases separating them. The CDR3 has 13 amino acids. The variable domain in full, completed from reference TRBV2 and TRBJ1-5, reads EPEVTQTPSHQVTQMGQEVILRCVPISNHLYFYWYRQILGQKVEFLVSFYNNEISEKSEIFDDQFSVERPDGSNFTLKIRSTKLEDSAMYFCASSAERQQPQHFGDGTRLSIL.

V usage is TRBV7-9 and J usage is TRBJ1-2; TRBD1 matches 8 bases. Trimming took 0 bases from V and 10 from J; bases not matched to a gene: 10. The CDR3 has 15 residues. Germline CDR1 reads SEHNR; CDR2 reads FQNEAQ (reference sequence). CDR3 loop: CASSLAQGALSAYTF. DNA of the CDR3: TGTGCCAGCAGCTTAGCGCAGGGGGCCCTAAGTGCCTACACCTTC.

The rearrangement links TRBV5-5 to TRBJ2-2, with D unclear. Germline-derived CDR1 and CDR2 are SGHKS and YYEKEE (reference sequence). The ends were cut back, 0 bases at V and 3 bases at J, with 9 bases in the middle. The CDR3 has 15 amino acids. The CDR3 reads CASSLETIYTGELFF. The DNA for the CDR3 is TGTGCCAGCAGCTTGGAGACAATCTACACCGGGGAGCTGTTTTTT.

V is TRBV3-1 (or the pseudogene TRBV3-2) and J is TRBJ2-5; 7 bases match TRBD1. The V gene's germline CDR1 is LGHDT and CDR2 YNNKEL (reference sequence). With 0 bases clipped from V and 3 bases from J, the junction kept 4 bases outside the gene matches. The CDR3 has 15 residues. CDR3 sequence reads: CASSQDPGTEETQYF. The DNA for the CDR3 is TGTGCCAGCAGCCAAGACCCCGGGACAGAAGAGACCCAGTACTTC.

The chain has TRBV27 and TRBJ1-5; tentatively, D is TRBD1 (5 bases). The CDR3 length is 13 residues. V lost 4 bases, J lost 7 bases, and 11 bases lay in between. Germline CDR1 reads MNHEY; CDR2 reads SMNVEV (reference sequence). This CDR3 reads CASSSGQYQPQHF. The CDR3 region has the DNA TGTGCCAGCAGTTCCGGACAATACCAGCCCCAGCATTTT.